These 25 T cell receptor beta chains were sequenced from one sample in a study of shared clonotypes between healthy human individuals. Clones were sequenced by immunoSEQ multiplex PCR, and TCRdb holds only the in-frame ones, with some missing. The table has 650,000 to 700,000 clones, 90% seen once. Input material: memory CD8+ T cells from PBMCs. Subset of the sample: CD45RO+ cells pooled with CCR7-negative TemRA cells. These receptors were obtained from a man younger than 35 in good health. Some clones in this sample may be carry-over from other donors' samples.

This clone was seen only once. The rearrangement uses TRBV4-1 and TRBJ2-2, with D unresolved. There are 13 residues in the CDR3. The V end lost 5 bases, the J end lost 5 bases, and 9 bases lay between the germline ends. CDR1 is MGHRA, CDR2 YSYEKL, per germline. The CDR3 here is CASSISPTGELFF. CDR3 nucleotide sequence: TGCGCCAGCAGCATTTCACCGACCGGGGAGCTGTTTTTT.

On this clone: One junction end disagrees with the germline gene, perhaps due to a read error. The rearrangement uses TRBV28 and TRBJ2-7; TRBD2 matches 7 bases. The CDR3 spans 13 residues. Germline CDR1 MDHEN, CDR2 SYDVKM. The DNA of the CDR3 is TGTGCCAGCAATTTAAGTCCGGGGGGCGAGCAGTACTTC. Its translation is CASNLSPGGEQYF.

This clone was picked up a small number of times. The chain links TRBV7-9 to TRBJ1-2; D gene unclear. The CDR3 is 13 residues long. Germline CDR1 is SEHNR and CDR2 is FQNEAQ (reference sequence). Trimming took 3 bases from V and 8 from J, leaving 13 bases between them. CDR3 DNA: TGTGCCAGCAGCTTCGGCCCCTCTTGGGGCTACACCTTC. It translates to CASSFGPSWGYTF.

The chain employs TRBV28 and TRBJ1-1; possibly TRBD1 for D (5 bases). Looked up from germline, CDR1 is MDHEN and CDR2 is SYDVKM. CDR3 length: 15 amino acids. Trimming took off 2 bases at V and 1 base at J, with 11 bases between the two ends. DNA of the CDR3: TGTGCCAGCAGTTTAACGGGGGACGGGAACACTGAAGCTTTCTTT. Residues: CASSLTGDGNTEAFF.

V usage is TRBV11-2 and J usage is TRBJ1-1; D is perhaps TRBD1 (6 bases). Germline CDR1 reads SGHAT; CDR2 reads FQNNGV. Between the trimmed V and J ends, which lost 5 bases and 5 bases, there was a span of 21 bases. The CDR3 has 16 amino acids. CDR3 amino acids: CASSPTGGGLRTEAFF. The CDR3 DNA sequence: TGTGCCAGCAGCCCCACCGGGGGGGGGCTGCGGACTGAAGCTTTCTTT.

V is TRBV27 and J is TRBJ1-5; 7 bases align to TRBD1. In germline, CDR1 is MNHEY, CDR2 SMNVEV (reference sequence). Trimming at V came to 5 bases and at J to 4 bases, leaving 5 bases not matched to a gene. The length of the CDR3 is 14 residues. The CDR3 loop reads CASSEGQPNQPQHF. Here the CDR3 DNA reads TGTGCCAGCAGTGAGGGACAGCCTAATCAGCCCCAGCATTTT.

The J gene is TRBJ2-7, the V gene TRBV7-9; D not certain. Germline V gives CDR1 SEHNR, CDR2 FQNEAQ (reference sequence). The CDR3 length is 16 residues. Trimming left V 3 bases short and J 6 bases short, with 21 bases between. CDR3 nucleotides: TGTGCCAGCAGCTTCGATGAAATGGGGTACGAGGTCGAGCAGTACTTC. It yields the protein CASSFDEMGYEVEQYF.

In this sample, this clone turned up once. This chain connects TRBV10-1 to TRBJ1-5; D call uncertain. The germline V gene has CDR1 WNHNN and CDR2 SYGVQD (reference sequence). The V gene lost 4 bases and the J gene lost 2 bases, with 21 bases spanning the gap. CDR3 length: 18 residues. In DNA form, the CDR3 reads TGCGCCAGCAGTGGGGGAGGCAGAGGTTCGGTGTGCAATCAGCCCCAGCATTTT. Protein sequence: CASSGGGRGSVCNQPQHF.

The chain joins TRBV30 to TRBJ2-5, with 13 bases identical to TRBD2. With 0 bases clipped from V and 2 bases from J, the junction kept 21 bases outside the gene matches. The CDR3 sequence is 22 residues long. Germline CDR1 and CDR2: GTSNPN and SVGIG (reference sequence). This CDR3 is CAWSVLWQNDRLAGGWQETQYF. Written as DNA, the CDR3 is TGTGCCTGGAGTGTACTATGGCAGAACGACAGACTAGCGGGAGGCTGGCAAGAGACCCAGTACTTC.

The table lists this clone with a count of one. This chain joins TRBV27 and TRBJ2-2; D is possibly TRBD1 (5 bases). Deletions cut 3 bases from V and 1 base from J, with 12 bases between. CDR3 length: 16 amino acids. CDR1 MNHEY and CDR2 SMNVEV come from the germline V gene (reference sequence). The CDR3 sequence: CASSFGAGENTGELFF. For the CDR3, the DNA is TGTGCCAGCAGTTTTGGGGCTGGCGAGAACACCGGGGAGCTGTTTTTT.

The chain combines TRBV6-5 with TRBJ2-1; 8 bases line up with TRBD1. The CDR3 consists of 15 residues. The germline V gene encodes CDR1 MNHEY and CDR2 SVGAGI. The junction had 8 bases not matched to a gene; V was cut back by 6 bases and J by 4 bases. As DNA, the CDR3 is TGTGCCAGCAGCCTGGACAGGGTGGGATACAATGAGCAGTTCTTC. Residues: CASSLDRVGYNEQFF.

Concerning this clone: The sample holds other DNA sequences that translate to the same CDR3. The genes are TRBV27 and TRBJ1-1; D ambiguous. V was trimmed by 2 bases and J by 0 bases, leaving 7 bases between them. CDR1 is MNHEY and CDR2 is SMNVEV in the germline V gene (reference sequence). The CDR3 length is 14 residues. The CDR3 DNA reads TGTGCCAGCAGTTTACGGCTTATGAACACTGAAGCTTTCTTT. This gives the protein CASSLRLMNTEAFF.

The rearrangement links TRBV9 to TRBJ1-1; D is unclear. V was trimmed by 2 bases and J by 10 bases, leaving 15 bases between them. This CDR3 is built from 13 residues. Germline CDR1 SGDLS, CDR2 YYNGEE. CDR3 in DNA: TGTGCCAGCAGCGTCGACCGGGCCGAGGGAGCTTTCTTT. Its protein is CASSVDRAEGAFF.

This clone was detected only once. V gene TRBV14 combines with J gene TRBJ2-1; TRBD2 aligns across 7 bases. V was pared by 5 bases and J by 4 bases, with 8 bases of the junction left unmatched. From germline, CDR1 is SGHDN and CDR2 FVKESK. CDR3 length equals 15 residues. CDR3 DNA: TGTGCCAGCAGCATGAGGGAGGGGACTTACAATGAGCAGTTCTTC. Translating gives CASSMREGTYNEQFF.

The rearrangement links TRBV4-3 to TRBJ1-2; TRBD1 is a possible D gene (5 bases). Germline-derived CDR1 and CDR2 are LGHNA and YSLEER. The CDR3 contains 13 residues. Trimming took 1 base from V and 8 from J, leaving 11 bases between them. The CDR3, as DNA: TGCGCCAGCAGCCAAGCTGGGGGGTTAGGCTACACCTTC. It encodes CASSQAGGLGYTF.

The genes are TRBV10-3 and TRBJ1-2; D uncertain. Germline V CDR1 and CDR2: ENHRY, SYGVKD. The V end was cut by 0 bases, the J end by 8 bases, with 10 bases between. This CDR3 comprises 13 residues. The CDR3: CAISESLGGGYTF. The CDR3 bases are TGTGCCATCAGTGAGTCGCTCGGTGGGGGCTACACCTTC.

This chain connects TRBV9 to TRBJ2-1; TRBD2 agrees at 9 bases. After removal of 2 bases from V and 4 bases from J, the junction contained 4 bases not matched to a gene. The CDR3 has 15 amino acids. Per the germline V gene, CDR1 is SGDLS and CDR2 is YYNGEE. CDR3 residues: CASSVATSGYNEQFF. As DNA, the CDR3 is TGTGCCAGCAGCGTGGCTACTAGCGGGTACAATGAGCAGTTCTTC.

Notes on this clone: Other DNA variants within this sample encode the same CDR3. CDR3 in DNA: TGTGCCAGCAGCGTATCGGGGGTCTACAATGAGCAGTTCTTC. Encoded protein: CASSVSGVYNEQFF. The chain is built from TRBV9 and TRBJ2-1; tentative D call: TRBD2 (6 bases). V dropped 1 base and J dropped 3 bases, with 8 bases sitting between them. The germline CDR1 and CDR2 sequences are SGDLS and YYNGEE. The length of the CDR3 is 14 residues.

The genes are TRBV28 and TRBJ2-1; D is unclear. V was cut by 8 bases and J by 8 bases, with 13 bases left in between. The germline gives CDR1 MDHEN, CDR2 SYDVKM. The CDR3 sequence is 12 residues long. The CDR3 DNA sequence: TGTGCCAGCGCCGTTCGCTTCGATGAGCAGTTCTTC. Translating it yields CASAVRFDEQFF.

The chain uses TRBV27 and TRBJ2-7; TRBD2 agrees at 9 bases. CDR1 and CDR2 from the germline V gene are MNHEY and SMNVEV (reference sequence). Trimming took 5 bases from V and 3 from J; bases not matched to a gene: 8. The CDR3 loop spans 15 amino acids. The CDR3 spells CASSQGLALYYEQYF. CDR3 nucleotides: TGTGCCAGCAGTCAAGGACTAGCGCTCTACTACGAGCAGTACTTC.

The V and J genes are TRBV6-1 and TRBJ2-7, with 9 bases lining up with TRBD2. This CDR3 has 15 amino acids. Germline assignment: CDR1 MNHNS and CDR2 SASEGT. J lost 3 bases, V lost 1 base, and 4 bases had no gene match. The chain's CDR3 is CASSEEASGNYEQYF. The CDR3 region has the DNA TGTGCCAGCAGTGAAGAGGCTAGCGGGAACTACGAGCAGTACTTC.

The chain couples TRBV6-5 to TRBJ1-2, with D tentatively TRBD1 (5 bases). Germline CDR1 is MNHEY and CDR2 is SVGAGI. The V end lost 6 bases, the J end lost 7 bases, and 18 bases lay between the germline ends. CDR3 length: 14 residues. CDR3 amino acids: CASRERGQGGGYTF. CDR3 DNA: TGTGCCAGCAGGGAGAGAGGACAAGGAGGTGGCTACACCTTC.

The chain carries TRBV4-2 and TRBJ2-1; D might be TRBD1 (6 bases). Germline V gene lookup returns CDR1 LGHNA and CDR2 YNFKEQ. With 1 base removed from V and 9 bases from J, the gap between germline ends came to 19 bases. The CDR3 is 16 amino acids. The CDR3 loop reads CASSQVPAPQGPEQFF. The DNA for the CDR3 is TGTGCCAGCAGCCAAGTACCAGCTCCCCAGGGGCCTGAGCAGTTCTTC.

About this clone: The identical CDR3 is also encoded by other nucleotide sequences in the sample. The rearrangement uses TRBV27 and TRBJ2-7; a weak D match, TRBD2 (6 bases). Germline V gene data show CDR1 as MNHEY and CDR2 as SMNVEV (reference sequence). V lost 6 bases to trimming and J lost 3 bases, with 9 bases between them. CDR3 length equals 12 residues. The CDR3 nucleotides are TGTGCCAGCAGGTCCGGGGGCTACGAGCAGTACTTC. This encodes CASRSGGYEQYF.

In DNA form, the CDR3 reads TGTGCCAGCAGCTTAGCGCCTGGGAGATACGAGCAGTACTTC. Protein: CASSLAPGRYEQYF. The chain employs TRBV7-2 and TRBJ2-7; weak D call: TRBD2 (5 bases). Trimming left V 0 bases short and J 4 bases short, with 10 bases between. Per germline, CDR1 SGHTA and CDR2 FQGNSA. The CDR3 contains 14 residues. Drawing the rest from reference TRBV7-2 and TRBJ2-7, the complete variable domain is GAGVSQSPSNKVTEKGKDVELRCDPISGHTALYWYRQSLGQGLEFLIYFQGNSAPDKSGLPSDRFSAERTGGSVSTLTIQRTQQEDSAVYLCASSLAPGRYEQYFGPGTRLTVT.